The 32 T cell receptor beta chains reported below all come from one sample, sequenced in a study of blood T cell repertoires in COVID-19. Assay used: immunoSEQ multiplex PCR; TCRdb lists only in-frame clones, some missing. Here the sample spans 200,000 to 300,000 clones, 70% to 90% being singletons. The specimen sequenced was peripheral blood. These receptor sequences come from a woman between 45 and 60 years old with acute or convalescent COVID-19.

The V gene is TRBV5-1, the J gene TRBJ2-1; TRBD1 matches 11 bases. Looked up from germline, CDR1 is SGHRS and CDR2 is YFSETQ. V shed 4 bases, J shed 7 bases, and the junction held 7 bases outside the gene matches. This CDR3 is 15 amino acids long. Here the CDR3 reads CASSNRDRGINEQFF. The CDR3 coding sequence is TGCGCCAGCAGCAACCGGGACAGGGGGATTAATGAGCAGTTCTTC.

The chain is built from TRBV27 and TRBJ2-7, with unresolved D. The CDR3 is 13 residues long. In germline, CDR1 is MNHEY, CDR2 SMNVEV (reference sequence). V was trimmed by 3 bases and J by 2 bases, leaving 8 bases between them. The CDR3 sequence: CASSFGPTYEQYF. CDR3 coding DNA: TGTGCCAGCAGTTTTGGGCCGACCTACGAGCAGTACTTC.

The chain combines TRBV27 with TRBJ1-1; D perhaps matches TRBD1 (6 bases). Per the germline V gene, CDR1 is MNHEY and CDR2 is SMNVEV (reference sequence). Trimming took 2 bases from V and 7 from J, leaving 17 bases between them. CDR3 size: 15 residues. The CDR3 region is CASSLLNRVASEAFF. In nucleotides, the CDR3 is TGTGCCAGCAGTTTACTAAACAGGGTTGCGAGTGAAGCTTTCTTT.

The rearrangement joins TRBV27 to TRBJ1-2; the match to TRBD1 covers 9 bases. Germline V gene sequence: CDR1 MNHEY, CDR2 SMNVEV (reference sequence). The V segment lost 3 bases and the J segment 7 bases; nucleotides outside the gene matches: 3. The CDR3 spans 13 residues. The CDR3 DNA is TGTGCCAGCAGTTTCGGGGACAGGGTTGGCTACACCTTC. Its protein product is CASSFGDRVGYTF.

This clone was observed once. The chain has TRBV7-2 and TRBJ2-3, with 8 bases lining up with TRBD2. Germline CDR1 and CDR2: SGHTA and FQGNSA. The CDR3 totals 17 residues. Trimming took 1 base from V and 4 from J; bases not matched to a gene: 10. The CDR3 nucleotides are TGTGCCAGCAGCTTAGGGCCCGGGAGGGCTCCGCCAGATACGCAGTATTTT. Translation gives CASSLGPGRAPPDTQYF.

The chain links TRBV6-6 to TRBJ2-7; no firm D call. The germline gives CDR1 MNHNY, CDR2 SVGAGI (reference sequence). This CDR3 comprises 14 residues. Trimming left V 0 bases short and J 3 bases short, with 9 bases between. Here the CDR3 reads CASSYSSLNYEQYF. CDR3 sequence (DNA): TGTGCCAGCAGTTACTCGAGCCTGAACTACGAGCAGTACTTC.

The V gene is TRBV5-6, the J gene TRBJ1-2; D remains ambiguous. Germline V gene data show CDR1 as SGHDT and CDR2 as YYEEEE. V shed 4 bases and J shed 4 bases, with 11 bases lying between them. This CDR3 spans 13 amino acids. CDR3: CASSMRGSYGYTF. In DNA, the CDR3 is TGTGCCAGCAGCATGCGTGGGAGCTATGGCTACACCTTC.

The chain employs TRBV7-2 and TRBJ2-1; TRBD1 aligns across 7 bases. Trimming took 4 bases from V and 0 from J; bases not matched to a gene: 3. The V gene's germline CDR1 is SGHTA and CDR2 FQGNSA. This CDR3 is 15 amino acids long. The CDR3 DNA sequence: TGTGCCAGCAGCTCCGGGACAGACTCCTACAATGAGCAGTTCTTC. Translated: CASSSGTDSYNEQFF. Filled out from reference TRBV7-2 and TRBJ2-1, the complete variable domain reads GAGVSQSPSNKVTEKGKDVELRCDPISGHTALYWYRQSLGQGLEFLIYFQGNSAPDKSGLPSDRFSAERTGGSVSTLTIQRTQQEDSAVYLCASSSGTDSYNEQFFGPGTRLTVL.

This clone was seen once. The genes are TRBV6-6 and TRBJ2-7; 8 positions match TRBD2. CDR1 is MNHNY, CDR2 SVGAGI, per germline (reference sequence). V lost 7 bases and J lost 0; bases outside the gene matches: 5. CDR3 size: 14 residues. As DNA, the CDR3 is TGTGCCAGCATCCTAGCGGGCGACTCCTACGAGCAGTACTTC. Its translation is CASILAGDSYEQYF.

The J gene is TRBJ2-5, the V gene TRBV6-1; a weak D match, TRBD2 (5 bases). V dropped 1 base and J dropped 6 bases, with 12 bases sitting between them. CDR1 and CDR2 from the germline V gene are MNHNS and SASEGT. There are 14 residues in the CDR3. The CDR3 is CASSEVNSAKTQYF. As DNA, the CDR3 is TGTGCCAGCAGTGAAGTGAATAGCGCTAAGACCCAGTACTTC.

The chain combines TRBV19 with TRBJ2-1, with 9 bases that match TRBD2. The CDR3 spans 15 residues. After removal of 1 base from V and 5 bases from J, the junction contained 3 bases not matched to a gene. The V gene's germline CDR1 is LNHDA and CDR2 SQIVND (reference sequence). Here the CDR3 reads CASSIVAGGNNEQFF. The CDR3 nucleotides are TGTGCCAGTAGTATAGTGGCGGGAGGGAACAATGAGCAGTTCTTC.

The V and J genes are TRBV29-1 and TRBJ2-7, with 7 bases fitting TRBD2. V dropped 1 base and J dropped 3; count of bases not matched to a gene: 9. The CDR3 extends over 15 amino acids. Germline CDR1 SQVTM, CDR2 ANQGSEA. The CDR3, as DNA: TGCAGCGTTGAAGCTCCCGGGACTACCCTCTACGAGCAGTACTTC. It specifies CSVEAPGTTLYEQYF.

J is TRBJ2-1 and V is TRBV9, with TRBD2 identical over 7 bases. Germline loops: CDR1 SGDLS, CDR2 YYNGEE. Losses at the gene ends were 0 bases for V and 3 bases for J; bases not matched to a gene: 3. The CDR3 contains 15 residues. This chain's CDR3 is CASSVERDYYNEQFF. For the CDR3, the DNA is TGTGCCAGCAGCGTAGAAAGGGACTACTACAATGAGCAGTTCTTC.

This rearrangement joins TRBV28 to TRBJ1-4; D is possibly TRBD1 (5 bases). Trimming stripped 3 bases from V and 3 bases from J, with 8 bases between. The V gene's germline CDR1 is MDHEN and CDR2 SYDVKM. This CDR3 has 14 residues. In nucleotides, the CDR3 is TGTGCCAGCAGTTTCGCAGGGTCTAATGAAAAACTGTTTTTT. It translates to CASSFAGSNEKLFF.

The V and J genes are TRBV7-2 and TRBJ2-7; 8 bases agree with TRBD2. V trimming: 1 base; J trimming: 4 bases; junction bases outside the gene matches: 6. The CDR3 runs to 15 residues. CDR1 is SGHTA, CDR2 FQGNSA, per germline. CDR3 nucleotide sequence: TGTGCCAGCAGCTTAGGACTAGCGTTGGCTTACGAGCAGTACTTC. It yields the protein CASSLGLALAYEQYF.

The J gene is TRBJ2-1, the V gene TRBV11-1, with D possibly TRBD1 on 6 matching bases. Germline-derived CDR1 and CDR2 are SGHAT and FQDESV (reference sequence). The CDR3 runs to 15 residues. Trimming pared 4 bases from V and 10 bases from J, leaving 20 bases between. The CDR3 protein is CASSSGRGEGREQFF. The CDR3 DNA follows: TGTGCCAGCAGCTCGGGCAGGGGCGAAGGGCGGGAGCAGTTCTTC.

The J gene is TRBJ2-1, the V gene TRBV29-1; D possibly corresponds to TRBD1 (5 bases). Germline CDR1 reads SQVTM; CDR2 reads ANQGSEA. The V end was cut by 4 bases, the J end by 0 bases, with 10 bases between. This CDR3 comprises 14 residues. CDR3 sequence (DNA): TGCAGCGTTGCGTCTCAGGGCTCCTACAATGAGCAGTTCTTC. Residues: CSVASQGSYNEQFF.

This chain connects TRBV19 to TRBJ2-2; 11 nucleotides agree with TRBD2. Germline loops: CDR1 LNHDA, CDR2 SQIVND (reference sequence). The CDR3 runs to 14 residues. The V gene end was trimmed by 6 bases and the J gene end by 5 bases; junction bases not matched to a gene: 2. In nucleotides, the CDR3 is TGTGCCAGTAGACGACTAGCGGGGACCGGGGAGCTGTTTTTT. This gives the protein CASRRLAGTGELFF. The entire variable domain, with the rest obtained from reference TRBV19 and TRBJ2-2, is as follows: DGGITQSPKYLFRKEGQNVTLSCEQNLNHDAMYWYRQDPGQGLRLIYYSQIVNDFQKGDIAEGYSVSREKKESFPLTVTSAQKNPTAFYLCASRRLAGTGELFFGEGSRLTVL.

This clone appeared once. This CDR3 is CAISEASVQGVGELFF. The CDR3 DNA follows: TGTGCCATCAGTGAGGCCTCCGTACAGGGGGTGGGGGAGCTGTTTTTT. The chain couples TRBV10-3 to TRBJ2-2, with 8 bases matching TRBD1. The CDR3 is made up of 16 amino acids. The germline CDR1 and CDR2 sequences are ENHRY and SYGVKD. V shed 2 bases, J shed 8 bases, and the junction held 10 bases outside the gene matches.

This sequence joins TRBV27 and TRBJ2-1; 12 bases align to TRBD2. V shed 7 bases, J shed 4 bases, and the junction held 2 bases outside the gene matches. The CDR3 runs 14 residues. Germline values: CDR1 MNHEY, CDR2 SMNVEV (reference sequence). The CDR3 region is CASTGLAGYNEQFF. CDR3 sequence (DNA): TGTGCCAGCACAGGACTAGCGGGATACAATGAGCAGTTCTTC.

This chain joins TRBV2 and TRBJ1-1; D gene uncertain. Between the trimmed V and J ends, which lost 11 bases and 1 base, there was a span of 14 bases. CDR1 SNHLY and CDR2 FYNNEI come from the germline V gene. The CDR3 spans 13 residues. The CDR3 region has the DNA TGTGCCGGCACAATAAGCAAGAACACTGAAGCTTTCTTT. Its protein is CAGTISKNTEAFF.

The chain carries TRBV7-8 and TRBJ1-5; no clear D gene. Germline values: CDR1 SGHVS, CDR2 FQNEAQ. The CDR3 is made up of 16 amino acids. V was pared by 5 bases and J by 0 bases, with 14 bases between. The CDR3 sequence: CASSPSRDYSNQPQHF. The DNA of the CDR3 is TGTGCCAGCAGCCCCTCCCGGGATTATAGCAATCAGCCCCAGCATTTT.

The chain couples TRBV27 to TRBJ1-3; D remains ambiguous. The germline gives CDR1 MNHEY, CDR2 SMNVEV (reference sequence). The CDR3 runs to 15 residues. Trimming took off 0 bases at V and 2 bases at J, with 8 bases between the two ends. The CDR3 loop is CASSLSVAAGNTIYF. The CDR3 region has the DNA TGTGCCAGCAGTTTATCGGTCGCAGCTGGAAACACCATATATTTT.

V usage is TRBV7-3 and J usage is TRBJ2-2, with D possibly TRBD2 on 6 matching bases. Germline V gives CDR1 SGHTA, CDR2 FQGTGA. The CDR3 extends over 14 amino acids. V shed 3 bases and J shed 7 bases, with 12 bases lying between them. This CDR3 reads CASSLGLHIGELFF. The CDR3 nucleotides are TGTGCCAGCAGCTTGGGACTTCACATCGGGGAGCTGTTTTTT.

The chain couples TRBV2 to TRBJ1-5, with 9 nucleotides matching TRBD1. Trimming at V came to 4 bases and at J to 4 bases, leaving 5 bases not matched to a gene. The CDR3 runs to 15 residues. Germline V CDR1 and CDR2: SNHLY, FYNNEI. The CDR3 spells CASSVQGTGNQPQHF. The CDR3 nucleotides read TGTGCCAGCAGTGTTCAAGGGACAGGGAATCAGCCCCAGCATTTT.

The gene calls are TRBV5-1 and TRBJ2-1; TRBD2 matches at 16 bases. Germline V gives CDR1 SGHRS, CDR2 YFSETQ. This CDR3 comprises 18 residues. V gave up 0 bases and J gave up 5 bases; unmatched junction bases: 5. The CDR3 bases are TGCGCCAGCAGCTTGGTGGGACTAGCGGGAGGGCCCCACAATGAGCAGTTCTTC. As protein: CASSLVGLAGGPHNEQFF.

This clone was recorded once. The chain couples TRBV18 to TRBJ1-4; 7 bases line up with TRBD1. CDR3 length: 17 residues. Per the germline V gene, CDR1 is KGHSH and CDR2 is LQKENI. Trimming removed 3 bases from V and 2 bases from J; junction bases left unmatched: 9. CDR3 in DNA: TGTGCCAGCTCACCCACTAGACAGGGAGTCACTAATGAAAAACTGTTTTTT. The encoded protein is CASSPTRQGVTNEKLFF.

This clone was detected only once. The chain joins TRBV5-8 to TRBJ1-1; 8 nucleotides agree with TRBD1. The CDR3 contains 18 residues. The V gene end was trimmed by 4 bases and the J gene end by 2 bases; junction bases not matched to a gene: 16. Germline CDR1 and CDR2: SGHTS and YDEGEE. The DNA of the CDR3 is TGTGCCAGCAGCAAGGGACAGGCCTCAACATACTTTAACACTGAAGCTTTCTTT. Protein: CASSKGQASTYFNTEAFF.

This chain joins TRBV28 and TRBJ1-1, with 7 positions matching TRBD1. The CDR3 is 11 residues long. V was pared by 1 base and J by 11 bases, with 1 base of the junction left unmatched. From germline, CDR1 is MDHEN and CDR2 SYDVKM. This CDR3 reads CASSLSGGAFF. The DNA of the CDR3 is TGTGCCAGCAGTTTATCAGGGGGGGCTTTCTTT. The variable domain in full, completed from reference TRBV28 and TRBJ1-1, reads DVKVTQSSRYLVKRTGEKVFLECVQDMDHENMFWYRQDPGLGLRLIYFSYDVKMKEKGDIPEGYSVSREKKERFSLILESASTNQTSMYLCASSLSGGAFFGQGTRLTVV.

This CDR3 reads CASSYRQGSTDTQYF. DNA for the CDR3: TGTGCCAGCAGTTACCGGCAGGGGTCCACAGATACGCAGTATTTT. V and J are TRBV6-2 or TRBV6-3 and TRBJ2-3, with D maybe TRBD1 (6 bases). Germline V lookup: CDR1 MNHEY, CDR2 SVGEGT. The CDR3 contains 15 residues. V dropped 2 bases and J dropped 2 bases, with 11 bases sitting between them.

This chain uses TRBV28 with TRBJ1-6; 8 bases line up with TRBD1. The CDR3 covers 16 residues. The junction had 7 bases not matched to a gene; V was cut back by 0 bases and J by 9 bases. Germline V gene data show CDR1 as MDHEN and CDR2 as SYDVKM. In DNA, the CDR3 is TGTGCCAGCAGTTTATGGGGTACAGGGGGAGGTTCACCCCTCCACTTT. It translates to CASSLWGTGGGSPLHF.

In this sample, this clone turned up once. The gene calls are TRBV6-1 and TRBJ1-2; 8 nucleotides agree with TRBD1. Per germline, CDR1 MNHNS and CDR2 SASEGT. V lost 2 bases, J lost 7 bases, and 18 bases stayed unmatched. The CDR3 is 18 amino acids. Here the CDR3 DNA reads TGTGCCAGCAGTGAACCCCCGGACAGGGTTGGTCGGGAGAGTGGCTACACCTTC. Translated: CASSEPPDRVGRESGYTF.